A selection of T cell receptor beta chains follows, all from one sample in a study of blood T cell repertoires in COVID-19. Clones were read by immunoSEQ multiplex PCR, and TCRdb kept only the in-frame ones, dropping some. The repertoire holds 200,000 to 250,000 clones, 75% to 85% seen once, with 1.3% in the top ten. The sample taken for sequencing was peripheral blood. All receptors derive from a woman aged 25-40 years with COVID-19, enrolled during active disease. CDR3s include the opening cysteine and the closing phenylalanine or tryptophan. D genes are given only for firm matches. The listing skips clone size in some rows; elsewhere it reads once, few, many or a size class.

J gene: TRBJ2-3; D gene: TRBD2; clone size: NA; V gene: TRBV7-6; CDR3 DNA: TGTGCCAGCAGCTTAGAGCCTAGCGGTGGCACAGATACGCAGTATTTT; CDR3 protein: CASSLEPSGGTDTQYF
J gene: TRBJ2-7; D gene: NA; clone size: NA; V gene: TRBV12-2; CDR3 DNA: TGTGCAAGTCGCTTCAACCCCGATTCAACCCCCCAAACGAGGGATACGCGGGAGCAGTACTTC; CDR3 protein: CASRFNPDSTPQTRDTREQYF
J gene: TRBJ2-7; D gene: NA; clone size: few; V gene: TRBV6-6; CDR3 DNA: TGTGCCAGCAGTCGACTTCTGAGTTCAGCGCACGAGCAGTACTTC; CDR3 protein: CASSRLLSSAHEQYF
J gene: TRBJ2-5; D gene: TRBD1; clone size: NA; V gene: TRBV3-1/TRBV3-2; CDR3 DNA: TGTGCCAGCTCGGGAGGGGACAGGGGGCTTCAAGAGACCCAGTACTTC; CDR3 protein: CASSGGDRGLQETQYF
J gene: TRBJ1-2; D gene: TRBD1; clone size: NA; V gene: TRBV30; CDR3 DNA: TGTGCCTGGAGTGTAGGGGGCAGTGGCTACACCTTC; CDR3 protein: CAWSVGGSGYTF
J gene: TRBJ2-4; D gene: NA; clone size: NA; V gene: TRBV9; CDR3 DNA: TGTGCCAGCAGCGTAGGGCGGACACTAGCCAAAAACATTCAGTACTTC; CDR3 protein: CASSVGRTLAKNIQYF
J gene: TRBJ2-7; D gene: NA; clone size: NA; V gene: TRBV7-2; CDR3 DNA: TGTGCCAGCAGCTCTCTGGCGGGGCGAGTCGGCGAGCAGTACTTC; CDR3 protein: CASSSLAGRVGEQYF
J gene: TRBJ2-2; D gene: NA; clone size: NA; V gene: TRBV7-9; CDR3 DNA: TGTGCCAGCAGCTTAGGACAGACAAACACCGGGGAGCTGTTTTTT; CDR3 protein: CASSLGQTNTGELFF
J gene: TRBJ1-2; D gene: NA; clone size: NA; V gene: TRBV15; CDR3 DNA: TGTGCCACCAGCAGAGATGCGGGTATTAACTATGGCTACACCTTC; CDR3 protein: CATSRDAGINYGYTF
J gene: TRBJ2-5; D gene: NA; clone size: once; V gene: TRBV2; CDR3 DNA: TGTGCCAGCATTGAGGGGGGGCGGGAGACCCAGTACTTC; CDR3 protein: CASIEGGRETQYF
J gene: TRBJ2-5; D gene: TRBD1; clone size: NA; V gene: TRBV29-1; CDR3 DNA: TGCAGCGTTCTGGACAGGACCCAAGAGACCCAGTACTTC; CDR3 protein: CSVLDRTQETQYF
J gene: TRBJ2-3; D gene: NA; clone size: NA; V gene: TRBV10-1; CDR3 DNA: TGCGCCAGCACCTGGGCTCTCAGCACAGATACGCAGTATTTT; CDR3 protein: CASTWALSTDTQYF
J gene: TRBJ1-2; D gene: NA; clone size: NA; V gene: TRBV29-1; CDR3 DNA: TGCAGCGTTGACGGCGGGCTACTCCATGGCTACACCTTC; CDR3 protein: CSVDGGLLHGYTF
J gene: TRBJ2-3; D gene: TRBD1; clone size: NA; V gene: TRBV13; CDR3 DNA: TGTGCCAGCATTGGACAGGGGAGAGATACGCAGTATTTT; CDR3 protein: CASIGQGRDTQYF
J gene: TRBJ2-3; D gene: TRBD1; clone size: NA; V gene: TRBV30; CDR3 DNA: TGTGCCTGGAGTATAACAGGGGCAGGAGATACGCAGTATTTT; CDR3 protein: CAWSITGAGDTQYF
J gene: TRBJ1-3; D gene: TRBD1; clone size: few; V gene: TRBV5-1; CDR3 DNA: TGCGCCAGCAGCTTGACAGGGGGGACAGGAAACACCATATATTTT; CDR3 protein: CASSLTGGTGNTIYF
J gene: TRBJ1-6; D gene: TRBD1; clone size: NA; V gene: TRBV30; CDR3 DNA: TGTGCCTGGAGCTGGGACAGGGTTAATTCACCCCTCCACTTT; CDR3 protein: CAWSWDRVNSPLHF
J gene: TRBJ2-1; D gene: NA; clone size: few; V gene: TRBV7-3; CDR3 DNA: TGTGCCAGCGGGAGGGGGGGCTCCTACAATGAGCAGTTCTTC; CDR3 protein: CASGRGGSYNEQFF